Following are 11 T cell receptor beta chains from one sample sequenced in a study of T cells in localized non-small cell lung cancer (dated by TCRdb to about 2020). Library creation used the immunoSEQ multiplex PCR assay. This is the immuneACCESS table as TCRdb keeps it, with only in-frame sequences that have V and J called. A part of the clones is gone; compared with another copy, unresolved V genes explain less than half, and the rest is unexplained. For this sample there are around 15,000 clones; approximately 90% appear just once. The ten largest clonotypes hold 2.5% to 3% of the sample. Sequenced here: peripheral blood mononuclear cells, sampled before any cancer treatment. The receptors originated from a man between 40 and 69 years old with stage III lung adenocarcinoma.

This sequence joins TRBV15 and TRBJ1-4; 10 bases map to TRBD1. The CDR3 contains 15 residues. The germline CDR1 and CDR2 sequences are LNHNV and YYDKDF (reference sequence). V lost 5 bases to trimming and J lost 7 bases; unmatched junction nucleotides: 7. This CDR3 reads CATSLTGGAGEKLFF. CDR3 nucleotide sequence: TGTGCCACCAGCCTGACAGGGGGCGCAGGTGAAAAACTGTTTTTT.

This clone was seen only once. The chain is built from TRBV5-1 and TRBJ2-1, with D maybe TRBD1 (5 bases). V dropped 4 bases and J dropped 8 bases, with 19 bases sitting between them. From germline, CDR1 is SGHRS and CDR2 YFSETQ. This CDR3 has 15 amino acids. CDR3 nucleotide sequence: TGCGCCAGCAGCCTGACCGACTCGACAGTACATGAGCAGTTCTTC. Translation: CASSLTDSTVHEQFF. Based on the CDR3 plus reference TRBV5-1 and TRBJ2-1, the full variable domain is KAGVTQTPRYLIKTRGQQVTLSCSPISGHRSVSWYQQTPGQGLQFLFEYFSETQRNKGNFPGRFSGRQFSNSRSEMNVSTLELGDSALYLCASSLTDSTVHEQFFGPGTRLTVL.

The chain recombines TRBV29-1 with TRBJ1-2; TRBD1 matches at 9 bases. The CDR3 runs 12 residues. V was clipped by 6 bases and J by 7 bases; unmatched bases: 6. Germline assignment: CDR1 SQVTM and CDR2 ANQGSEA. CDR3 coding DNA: TGCAGCGTAGCACAGGGGGCTTTTGGCTACACCTTC. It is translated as CSVAQGAFGYTF.

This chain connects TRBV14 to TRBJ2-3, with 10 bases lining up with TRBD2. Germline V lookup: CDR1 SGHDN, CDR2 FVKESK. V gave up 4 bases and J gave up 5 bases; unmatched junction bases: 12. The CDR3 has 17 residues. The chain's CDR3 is CASSPPGASGRRDTQYF. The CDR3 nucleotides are TGTGCCAGCAGCCCCCCGGGAGCTAGCGGGAGAAGAGATACGCAGTATTTT.

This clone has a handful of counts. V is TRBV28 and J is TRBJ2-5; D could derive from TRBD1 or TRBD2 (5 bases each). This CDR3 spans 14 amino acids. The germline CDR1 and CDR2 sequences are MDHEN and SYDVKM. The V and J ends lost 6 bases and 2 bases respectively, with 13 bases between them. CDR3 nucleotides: TGTGCCAGCAGACTTCCGGGACCTCAAGAGACCCAGTACTTC. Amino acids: CASRLPGPQETQYF.

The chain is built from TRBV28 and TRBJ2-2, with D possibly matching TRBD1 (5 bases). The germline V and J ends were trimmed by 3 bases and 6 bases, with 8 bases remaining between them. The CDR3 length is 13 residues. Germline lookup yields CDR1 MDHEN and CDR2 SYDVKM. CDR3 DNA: TGTGCCAGCAGTTTGTCAGGGTCCGGGGAGCTGTTTTTT. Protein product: CASSLSGSGELFF.

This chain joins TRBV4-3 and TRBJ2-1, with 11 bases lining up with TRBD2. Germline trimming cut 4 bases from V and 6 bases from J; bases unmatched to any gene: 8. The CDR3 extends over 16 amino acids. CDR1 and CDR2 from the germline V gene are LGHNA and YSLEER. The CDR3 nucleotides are TGCGCCAGCAGCCGAGATACTAGCGGGAGTCGCAATGAGCAGTTCTTC. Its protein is CASSRDTSGSRNEQFF.

CDR3 in DNA: TGTGCCAGCAGCTTAGGGGACAGATCGATGGAGACCCAGTACTTC. Translation gives CASSLGDRSMETQYF. This chain uses TRBV11-2 with TRBJ2-5, with 7 bases fitting TRBD1. CDR3 length equals 15 residues. J lost 5 bases, V lost 1 base, and 7 bases had no gene match. Germline V lookup: CDR1 SGHAT, CDR2 FQNNGV.

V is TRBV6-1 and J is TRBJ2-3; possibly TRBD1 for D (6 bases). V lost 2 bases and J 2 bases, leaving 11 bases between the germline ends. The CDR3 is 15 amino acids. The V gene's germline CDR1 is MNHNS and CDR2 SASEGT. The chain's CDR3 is CASSERNRATDTQYF. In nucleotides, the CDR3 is TGTGCCAGCAGTGAACGGAACAGGGCCACAGATACGCAGTATTTT.

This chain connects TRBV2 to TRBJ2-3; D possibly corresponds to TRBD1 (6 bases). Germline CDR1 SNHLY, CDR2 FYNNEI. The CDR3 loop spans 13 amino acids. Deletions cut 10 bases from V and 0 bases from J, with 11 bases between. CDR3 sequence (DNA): TGTGCCATTACAGGGTCTAGCACAGATACGCAGTATTTT. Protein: CAITGSSTDTQYF.

CDR3 nucleotides: TGTGCCAGCAGCGACTTAGGAGGCTCTGGAAACACCATATATTTT. Translation gives CASSDLGGSGNTIYF. This chain uses TRBV13 with TRBJ1-3; no clear D. V lost 5 bases to trimming and J lost 0 bases, with 11 bases between them. CDR3 size: 15 residues. Germline V CDR1 and CDR2: PRHDT, FYEKMQ (reference sequence).